These 16 T cell receptor beta chains originate from one sample sequenced in a study of molecular identifiers for immune sequencing clone quantification. TCRdb independently ran MiXCR on the PCR reads; one entry per CDR3 protein. Of about 630,000 distinct CDR3 sequences listed, about 25% were seen once; the top ten hold 0.78%. Sequenced sample: naive CD8+ T cells from blood, with Jurkat cell RNA spiked in. Subset here: FACS-sorted CD8+CD4-CCR7+CD45RA+ naive T cells. The receptors originated from a human donor in good health. Some libraries in this study had Jurkat cell RNA spiked in.

The chain has TRBV12-5 and TRBJ2-7; TRBD1 aligns across 9 bases. Germline trimming cut 7 bases from V and 3 bases from J; bases unmatched to any gene: 7. The CDR3 is 14 residues long. Germline V gene data show CDR1 as LGHNT and CDR2 as FRNRAP. The DNA of the CDR3 is TGTGCTAGTGCCCCCGGGACAGGGAACTACGAGCAGTACTTC. This gives the protein CASAPGTGNYEQYF.

There are a few counts of this clonotype. V gene TRBV6-5 combines with J gene TRBJ2-1; TRBD2 is a possible D gene (7 bases). Germline V CDR1 and CDR2: MNHEY, SVGAGI. This CDR3 has 16 amino acids. Trimming removed 2 bases at V and 1 base at J, with 12 bases between. Here the CDR3 reads CASSYVGGASYNEQFF. CDR3 sequence (DNA): TGTGCCAGCAGTTACGTAGGGGGGGCTTCCTACAATGAGCAGTTCTTC.

This clonotype was found a few times. V gene TRBV5-1 combines with J gene TRBJ2-7, with TRBD2 matching over 10 bases. The CDR3 totals 15 residues. Germline CDR1 SGHRS, CDR2 YFSETQ. Unmatched junction bases numbered 2, after V lost 1 base and J lost 1 base. The CDR3: CASSLYSGGSYEQYF. The CDR3 DNA is TGCGCCAGCAGCTTGTATAGCGGGGGGTCCTACGAGCAGTACTTC. Combining the CDR3 with reference TRBV5-1 and TRBJ2-7 gives the whole variable domain KAGVTQTPRYLIKTRGQQVTLSCSPISGHRSVSWYQQTPGQGLQFLFEYFSETQRNKGNFPGRFSGRQFSNSRSEMNVSTLELGDSALYLCASSLYSGGSYEQYFGPGTRLTVT.

On this clonotype itself: This may be a read error: a much more frequent sequence differs by one nucleotide. The chain joins TRBV20-1 to TRBJ2-7; tentative D call: TRBD2 (5 bases). Looked up from germline, CDR1 is DFQATT and CDR2 is SNEGSKA (reference sequence). The CDR3 runs to 14 residues. CDR3: CSRAVRESSYEQNF. In DNA form, the CDR3 reads TGCAGTCGAGCCGTGAGGGAGAGCTCCTACGAGCAGAACTTC.

The V and J genes are TRBV27 and TRBJ1-5; D possibly corresponds to TRBD1 (6 bases). Deletions cut 2 bases from V and 6 bases from J, with 11 bases between. The germline gives CDR1 MNHEY, CDR2 SMNVEV (reference sequence). The CDR3 is 14 residues long. As DNA, the CDR3 is TGTGCCAGCAGTTTAGCAGGGGAGGGTCAGCCCCAGCATTTT. This encodes CASSLAGEGQPQHF.

This clonotype was counted many times. The V call is TRBV28, the J call TRBJ2-7; D possibly corresponds to TRBD2 (6 bases). V dropped 3 bases and J dropped 2 bases, with 14 bases sitting between them. CDR1 is MDHEN, CDR2 SYDVKM, per germline. This CDR3 contains 15 residues. DNA of the CDR3: TGTGCCAGCAGTTTCCGGGGGAGAAGGGCCTACGAGCAGTACTTC. Amino acid sequence: CASSFRGRRAYEQYF.

The V and J genes are TRBV9 and TRBJ2-3, with D tentatively TRBD1 (5 bases). The CDR3 totals 16 residues. CDR1 is SGDLS, CDR2 YYNGEE, per germline. Deletions cut 3 bases from V and 0 bases from J, with 14 bases between. As DNA, the CDR3 is TGTGCCAGCAGCGCCTTAAGGGCAGGGAGCACAGATACGCAGTATTTT. Its translation: CASSALRAGSTDTQYF.

This clonotype was found a few times. Possible read error: a much larger clone is one base away. The CDR3: CASSLSTGSPPQHF. CDR3 nucleotides: TGTGCCAGCAGCTTATCTACAGGGTCTCCGCCCCAGCATTTT. This chain joins TRBV7-2 and TRBJ1-5, with a tentative D call TRBD1 (6 bases). The CDR3 runs 14 residues. The V and J ends lost 2 bases and 9 bases respectively, with 14 bases between them. Germline values: CDR1 SGHTA, CDR2 FQGNSA.

Details on this clonotype: This may come from a read error, since a much larger clone is one base off. The chain is built from TRBV6-5 and TRBJ2-1; perhaps TRBD2 as D (5 bases). The CDR3 runs to 14 residues. Germline CDR1 MNHEY, CDR2 SVGAGI. This chain's CDR3 is CACSPPGVYNEQFF. As DNA, the CDR3 is TGTGCCTGCAGTCCCCCCGGGGTATACAATGAGCAGTTCTTC.

This clonotype occurred a few times. The chain recombines TRBV27 with TRBJ2-7, with 10 bases that match TRBD2. There are 16 residues in the CDR3. Losses at the gene ends were 4 bases for V and 0 bases for J; bases not matched to a gene: 6. Germline assignment: CDR1 MNHEY and CDR2 SMNVEV (reference sequence). This CDR3 reads CASSSLAGANSYEQYF. The CDR3, as DNA: TGTGCCAGCAGTTCTCTAGCGGGGGCGAACTCCTACGAGCAGTACTTC.

The rearrangement links TRBV7-9 to TRBJ2-2; 7 positions match TRBD1. This CDR3 region has 15 residues. The V and J ends lost 5 bases and 4 bases, in that order; junction bases with no gene match: 7. Germline V gene sequence: CDR1 SEHNR, CDR2 FQNEAQ (reference sequence). The CDR3 nucleotides are TGTGCCAGCAGCAGTCCGACAGGGAGCACCGGGGAGCTGTTTTTT. Protein: CASSSPTGSTGELFF.

Ten or more counts support this clonotype. The V call is TRBV4-2, the J call TRBJ2-3; D remains unclear. CDR1 is LGHNA, CDR2 YNFKEQ, per germline. The CDR3 extends over 16 amino acids. The V gene lost 0 bases and the J gene lost 2 bases, with 12 bases spanning the gap. CDR3: CASSQEWNGYTDTQYF. CDR3 sequence (DNA): TGTGCCAGCAGCCAAGAGTGGAACGGCTACACAGATACGCAGTATTTT.

In this sample, this clonotype turned up many times. CDR3 in amino acids: CASSFYSGDTDTQYF. The CDR3 nucleotides are TGCGCCAGCAGCTTTTATTCAGGAGACACAGATACGCAGTATTTT. V is TRBV5-1 and J is TRBJ2-3; D call uncertain. The CDR3 is 15 residues long. Germline CDR1 and CDR2: SGHRS and YFSETQ. V was trimmed by 2 bases and J by 2 bases, leaving 12 bases between them.

The CDR3: CASSPVGAREAFF. The CDR3 DNA follows: TGTGCCAGCAGCCCCGTCGGAGCCAGAGAAGCTTTCTTT. This chain joins TRBV11-2 and TRBJ1-1, with D unclear. The CDR3 has 13 residues. V was pared by 5 bases and J by 8 bases, with 15 bases between. Germline V gene lookup returns CDR1 SGHAT and CDR2 FQNNGV. Supplemented by reference TRBV11-2 and TRBJ1-1, the full variable domain reads EAGVAQSPRYKIIEKRQSVAFWCNPISGHATLYWYQQILGQGPKLLIQFQNNGVVDDSQLPKDRFSAERLKGVDSTLKIQPAKLEDSAVYLCASSPVGAREAFFGQGTRLTVV.

This clonotype was seen more than once but under ten times. This chain joins TRBV24-1 and TRBJ2-2; D is unresolved. V shed 2 bases and J shed 1 base, with 10 bases lying between them. Germline values: CDR1 KGHDR, CDR2 SFDVKD. The CDR3 is made up of 16 amino acids. The CDR3 region is CATSDSTLGNTGELFF. CDR3 DNA: TGTGCCACCAGTGATTCGACACTGGGGAACACCGGGGAGCTGTTTTTT.

The sample holds many counts of this clonotype. The chain employs TRBV9 and TRBJ2-3; TRBD2 aligns across 8 bases. In germline, CDR1 is SGDLS, CDR2 YYNGEE. J was trimmed by 2 bases and V by 7 bases; bases with no gene match: 9. The CDR3 is made up of 15 amino acids. DNA for the CDR3: TGTGCCAGCGCCCTAGCGGGTCATACCACAGATACGCAGTATTTT. This gives the protein CASALAGHTTDTQYF.